This T cell receptor (beta chain) was obtained from a study of beta chain features in type 1 diabetes. The authors reverse transcribed all of the isolated RNA, so sequencing captured expressed TCRB transcripts. Some clones are missing from TCRdb's copy, which holds only in-frame ones; the method was immunoSEQ multiplex PCR. The sample lists 450,000 to 550,000 clones, roughly 31% occurring once. Points from the study as a whole: PCR might show a preference for shorter templates, equally across patients and controls.

CD4+ naive, central memory, regulatory and stem cell-like memory cells were sorted via CD45RO/CCR7/CD25/CD127/CD95/CD27. There are a few counts of this clone. The antigen remains unidentified. Germline assignment: CDR1 LGHNA and CDR2 YSLEER. The CDR3 length is 15 residues. The V segment lost 4 bases and the J segment 3 bases; nucleotides outside the gene matches: 5. The V call is TRBV4-3, the J call TRBJ2-7; 11 nucleotides match TRBD2. The sequencing sample was made of naive CD4+ T cells from blood. This sequence was found in a man aged 18 to 29 in good health. The CDR3 protein is CASSPGTSGLYEQYF. As DNA, the CDR3 is TGCGCCAGCAGCCCCGGGACTAGCGGCCTCTACGAGCAGTACTTC.